The next 17 T cell receptor beta chains were all read from a single sample in a study of technical replicates of blood from a few donors. Assay: immunoSEQ multiplex PCR; the TCRdb copy retains only in-frame clones and omits some. The table lists tens of thousands of clones, approximately 94% of them singletons. Input material: T cells isolated from PBMCs. All receptors derive from a human donor in good health.

V usage is TRBV2 and J usage is TRBJ2-7, with 8 bases matching TRBD2. Unmatched junction bases numbered 15, after V lost 0 bases and J lost 5 bases. This CDR3 region has 18 residues. The germline V gene has CDR1 SNHLY and CDR2 FYNNEI. The CDR3: CASSEALLSGSGEDEQYF. For the CDR3, the DNA is TGTGCCAGCAGTGAAGCGCTTCTGAGCGGGAGCGGTGAGGACGAGCAGTACTTC. Looking up the rest from reference TRBV2 and TRBJ2-7 gives the full variable domain: EPEVTQTPSHQVTQMGQEVILRCVPISNHLYFYWYRQILGQKVEFLVSFYNNEISEKSEIFDDQFSVERPDGSNFTLKIRSTKLEDSAMYFCASSEALLSGSGEDEQYFGPGTRLTVT.

V and J are TRBV28 and TRBJ2-3; 8 nucleotides agree with TRBD2. Trimming took 6 bases from V and 1 from J; bases not matched to a gene: 12. This CDR3 has 17 amino acids. Germline lookup yields CDR1 MDHEN and CDR2 SYDVKM. Here the CDR3 reads CASSPLTSGLRTDTQYF. The CDR3 DNA reads as TGTGCCAGCAGCCCTCTTACTAGCGGTCTCCGCACAGATACGCAGTATTTT.

The chain uses TRBV4-1 and TRBJ1-2, with 7 nucleotides matching TRBD1. The CDR3 is 13 residues long. Unmatched junction bases numbered 2, after V lost 1 base and J lost 6 bases. CDR1 is MGHRA and CDR2 is YSYEKL in the germline V gene. The chain's CDR3 is CASSQVGTDGYTF. The CDR3 region has the DNA TGCGCCAGCAGCCAAGTCGGGACAGATGGCTACACCTTC.

This chain connects TRBV11-2 to TRBJ1-1, with 7 bases fitting TRBD1. Per germline, CDR1 SGHAT and CDR2 FQNNGV. Trimming took 4 bases from V and 5 from J; bases not matched to a gene: 7. The CDR3 contains 14 residues. The CDR3 DNA reads TGTGCCAGCAGCTCTCGACAGGGTAGAACTGAAGCTTTCTTT. Residues: CASSSRQGRTEAFF. Together with reference TRBV11-2 and TRBJ1-1, the CDR3 gives the full variable domain: EAGVAQSPRYKIIEKRQSVAFWCNPISGHATLYWYQQILGQGPKLLIQFQNNGVVDDSQLPKDRFSAERLKGVDSTLKIQPAKLEDSAVYLCASSSRQGRTEAFFGQGTRLTVV.

V is TRBV7-8 and J is TRBJ2-3; 10 positions match TRBD2. Trimming took 8 bases from V and 2 from J; bases not matched to a gene: 7. The CDR3 loop spans 15 amino acids. Germline V CDR1 and CDR2: SGHVS, FQNEAQ. This chain's CDR3 is CASRKGLAHTDTQYF. For the CDR3, the DNA is TGTGCCAGCCGCAAGGGACTAGCGCACACAGATACGCAGTATTTT.

V gene TRBV6-5 combines with J gene TRBJ2-3, with a possible D match to TRBD2 (5 bases). The CDR3 is made up of 11 amino acids. Germline CDR1 reads MNHEY; CDR2 reads SVGAGI. V lost 4 bases and J 8 bases, leaving 7 bases between the germline ends. The chain's CDR3 is CASSSGVTQYF. The CDR3 DNA sequence: TGTGCCAGCAGTTCCGGGGTTACGCAGTATTTT.

The chain couples TRBV5-3 to TRBJ1-5; 9 bases map to TRBD1. TRBV5-3 is marked as an open reading frame, function uncertain. With V trimmed by 4 bases and J by 3 bases, 11 bases remained unmatched. This CDR3 contains 17 residues. The CDR3 region is CARSADRDRAANQPQHF. CDR3 nucleotide sequence: TGTGCCAGAAGCGCCGACCGGGACAGGGCCGCCAATCAGCCCCAGCATTTT.

The rearrangement uses TRBV4-3 and TRBJ1-2, with 7 bases fitting TRBD1. Germline CDR1 LGHNA, CDR2 YSLEER. The CDR3 consists of 14 residues. J gave up 8 bases and V 2 bases, and 8 bases lay outside the gene matches. CDR3: CASSQLGQAAGYTF. The DNA of the CDR3 is TGCGCCAGCAGCCAACTAGGACAGGCTGCCGGCTACACCTTC.

The rearrangement links TRBV5-1 to TRBJ2-7, with unresolved D. The length of the CDR3 is 13 residues. The germline V gene has CDR1 SGHRS and CDR2 YFSETQ. Trimming removed 0 bases at V and 0 bases at J, with 4 bases between. The CDR3, as DNA: TGCGCCAGCAGCTTGGGACACTCCTACGAGCAGTACTTC. This sequence encodes CASSLGHSYEQYF.

The chain combines TRBV6-5 with TRBJ1-1; D may be TRBD1 (6 bases). The germline CDR1 and CDR2 sequences are MNHEY and SVGAGI. Trimming took off 0 bases at V and 6 bases at J, with 17 bases between the two ends. This CDR3 is 16 amino acids long. CDR3 region: CASSYSWVRGQAEAFF. The CDR3 DNA is TGTGCCAGCAGTTACTCGTGGGTGCGGGGGCAAGCTGAAGCTTTCTTT.

The chain links TRBV13 to TRBJ1-3; D not certain. The CDR3 length is 16 residues. Germline lookup yields CDR1 PRHDT and CDR2 FYEKMQ (reference sequence). V was pared by 4 bases and J by 0 bases, with 13 bases between. The CDR3 reads CASSSPEDLSGNTIYF. DNA of the CDR3: TGTGCCAGCAGCTCCCCGGAGGATCTCTCTGGAAACACCATATATTTT. Full variable domain (outside the CDR3, taken from reference TRBV13 and TRBJ1-3): AAGVIQSPRHLIKEKRETATLKCYPIPRHDTVYWYQQGPGQDPQFLISFYEKMQSDKGSIPDRFSAQQFSDYHSELNMSSLELGDSALYFCASSSPEDLSGNTIYFGEGSWLTVV.

The chain couples TRBV30 to TRBJ2-2, with 7 bases matching TRBD1. This CDR3 region has 13 residues. Germline values: CDR1 GTSNPN, CDR2 SVGIG (reference sequence). V dropped 4 bases and J dropped 1; count of bases not matched to a gene: 0. In nucleotides, the CDR3 is TGTGCCTGGAACAGGGGGAACACCGGGGAGCTGTTTTTT. Translated: CAWNRGNTGELFF.

This rearrangement joins TRBV19 to TRBJ2-1; 12 bases match TRBD2. Looked up from germline, CDR1 is LNHDA and CDR2 is SQIVND (reference sequence). J gave up 6 bases and V 1 base, and 4 bases lay outside the gene matches. This CDR3 is built from 16 residues. The CDR3: CASSIGLAGVGNEQFF. CDR3 bases: TGTGCCAGTAGTATAGGACTAGCGGGAGTTGGCAATGAGCAGTTCTTC.

The genes are TRBV28 and TRBJ2-1, with 11 bases aligning to TRBD2. CDR1 and CDR2 (germline): MDHEN, SYDVKM. V trimming: 4 bases; J trimming: 5 bases; junction bases outside the gene matches: 10. CDR3 length: 17 residues. In DNA form, the CDR3 reads TGTGCCAGCAGTTCCGTCCCCGGGACTAGCGGAAACAATGAGCAGTTCTTC. Amino acid sequence: CASSSVPGTSGNNEQFF.

The chain is built from TRBV19 and TRBJ1-4; D gene unclear. This CDR3 region has 13 residues. The germline gives CDR1 LNHDA, CDR2 SQIVND (reference sequence). V was pared by 8 bases and J by 7 bases, with 14 bases between. In DNA, the CDR3 is TGTGCCAGTGCCGCCCTTACTTCTGAAAAACTGTTTTTT. Residues: CASAALTSEKLFF. Looking up the rest from reference TRBV19 and TRBJ1-4 gives the full variable domain: DGGITQSPKYLFRKEGQNVTLSCEQNLNHDAMYWYRQDPGQGLRLIYYSQIVNDFQKGDIAEGYSVSREKKESFPLTVTSAQKNPTAFYLCASAALTSEKLFFGSGTQLSVL.

The chain couples TRBV27 to TRBJ2-7, with 10 bases lining up with TRBD2. The CDR3 runs 15 residues. J gave up 5 bases and V 0 bases, and 4 bases lay outside the gene matches. Germline CDR1 reads MNHEY; CDR2 reads SMNVEV (reference sequence). The CDR3 DNA is TGTGCCAGCAGTTTATCTTTAGCGGGAGGTGACGAGCAGTACTTC. Translation: CASSLSLAGGDEQYF.

The chain combines TRBV7-2 with TRBJ2-5; D might be TRBD2 (5 bases). The CDR3 length is 11 residues. With 0 bases removed from V and 14 bases from J, the gap between germline ends came to 10 bases. The germline CDR1 and CDR2 sequences are SGHTA and FQGNSA. Here the CDR3 reads CASSLAGAPYF. The CDR3 DNA reads as TGTGCCAGCAGCTTAGCGGGAGCCCCTTACTTC.